These 28 T cell receptor beta chains were all obtained from the same sample, sequenced in a study of vaccination effects on CD4 cells after COVID-19. These receptors have no known antigen. Profiled with immunoSEQ multiplex PCR; TCRdb holds only in-frame clones, not every one. Among approximately 30,000 clones, roughly four fifths were seen once, and the ten largest hold 5% to 7.5%. Upon completion of around ten days in culture, CD4+ T cells were isolated. The individual was infected with SARS-CoV-2 between March and December 2020, as confirmed by PCR. Participants were vaccinated with two doses of either the BNT162b2 or mRNA-1273 vaccine. Here the sequenced sample was CD4+ T cells from PBMCs cultured without peptide, taken after COVID-19 vaccination. These TCRs come from a human donor who had a prior SARS-CoV-2 infection.

V usage is TRBV5-4 and J usage is TRBJ1-2; 10 bases fit TRBD1. V dropped 4 bases and J dropped 2; count of bases not matched to a gene: 8. The germline CDR1 and CDR2 sequences are SGHNT and YYREEE (reference sequence). The CDR3 runs 16 residues. CDR3: CASSPQAGQGNYGYTF. The CDR3 region has the DNA TGTGCCAGCAGCCCTCAAGCGGGACAGGGGAACTATGGCTACACCTTC.

CDR3 amino acids: CASGIQGSGGYTF. The CDR3 bases are TGTGCCAGCGGTATACAGGGTTCAGGAGGCTACACCTTC. V and J are TRBV28 and TRBJ1-2, with D possibly TRBD1 on 6 matching bases. CDR3 length equals 13 residues. Trimming shortened V by 8 bases and J by 8 bases, and 18 bases separated the two germline ends. Germline CDR1 and CDR2: MDHEN and SYDVKM.

This clone was seen just once. The chain employs TRBV6-5 and TRBJ1-4; 7 nucleotides align to TRBD1. The CDR3 runs to 14 residues. Germline V lookup: CDR1 MNHEY, CDR2 SVGAGI. Losses at the gene ends were 1 base for V and 12 bases for J; bases not matched to a gene: 8. This CDR3 reads CASSYLTGKGELFF. The CDR3 DNA reads TGTGCCAGCAGTTACTTGACAGGGAAGGGAGAACTGTTTTTT.

This chain connects TRBV6-1 to TRBJ1-3; 7 nucleotides line up with TRBD1. The V gene's germline CDR1 is MNHNS and CDR2 SASEGT. The ends lost 2 bases at V and 4 bases at J; junction bases unmatched: 8. The CDR3 loop spans 16 amino acids. In DNA, the CDR3 is TGTGCCAGCAGTGAACACCTGACAGGGACAGGAAACACCATATATTTT. It yields the protein CASSEHLTGTGNTIYF.

This clone was seen once. This rearrangement joins TRBV15 to TRBJ1-5; weak D call: TRBD1 (5 bases). CDR3 length equals 16 residues. V was cut by 0 bases and J by 9 bases, with 18 bases left in between. Per the germline V gene, CDR1 is LNHNV and CDR2 is YYDKDF (reference sequence). Written as DNA, the CDR3 is TGTGCCACCAGCAGAGATTTCGGGACGCGTCAGTTGCCCCAGCATTTT. Its protein is CATSRDFGTRQLPQHF.

The J gene is TRBJ1-6, the V gene TRBV9, with TRBD1 identical over 7 bases. The CDR3 is 15 amino acids. After removal of 4 bases from V and 0 bases from J, the junction contained 1 base not matched to a gene. CDR1 and CDR2 (germline): SGDLS, YYNGEE. In DNA form, the CDR3 reads TGTGCCAGCAGCTGGGACAGCTCCTATAATTCACCCCTCCACTTT. Protein sequence: CASSWDSSYNSPLHF.

This clone is a singleton in its sample. This chain links TRBV9 with TRBJ2-3; the match to TRBD2 covers 11 bases. The ends lost 0 bases at V and 1 base at J; junction bases unmatched: 7. From germline, CDR1 is SGDLS and CDR2 YYNGEE. The CDR3 is 18 residues long. CDR3 region: CASSVALAGGSGTDTQYF. In DNA form, the CDR3 reads TGTGCCAGCAGCGTAGCTCTAGCGGGAGGATCGGGCACAGATACGCAGTATTTT. Based on the CDR3 plus reference TRBV9 and TRBJ2-3, the full variable domain is DSGVTQTPKHLITATGQRVTLRCSPRSGDLSVYWYQQSLDQGLQFLIQYYNGEERAKGNILERFSAQQFPDLHSELNLSSLELGDSALYFCASSVALAGGSGTDTQYFGPGTRLTVL.

This sequence joins TRBV7-9 and TRBJ2-7; 7 positions match TRBD1. The CDR3 is 16 residues long. Germline lookup yields CDR1 SEHNR and CDR2 FQNEAQ (reference sequence). V lost 2 bases, J lost 5 bases, and 12 bases stayed unmatched. The chain's CDR3 is CASSLNPGQASDEQYF. In DNA form, the CDR3 reads TGTGCCAGCAGCTTAAACCCCGGACAGGCGTCTGACGAGCAGTACTTC.

This clone was seen only a few times. This chain connects TRBV5-4 to TRBJ1-2, with 9 bases lining up with TRBD1. Germline V gene lookup returns CDR1 SGHNT and CDR2 YYREEE (reference sequence). The J segment lost 4 bases and the V segment lost 4 bases, leaving 8 bases of the junction unmatched. CDR3 length: 15 amino acids. The DNA for the CDR3 is TGTGCCAGCAGCCCTGGGACAGGGTGGGGCTATGGCTACACCTTC. Its translation: CASSPGTGWGYGYTF.

The chain links TRBV10-3 to TRBJ1-6; 11 bases fit TRBD1. The germline CDR1 and CDR2 sequences are ENHRY and SYGVKD. Germline trimming cut 6 bases from V and 9 bases from J; bases unmatched to any gene: 4. CDR3 length equals 14 residues. For the CDR3, the DNA is TGTGCCATCAGCGGGACAGGGGGTATTTCACCCCTCCACTTT. This encodes CAISGTGGISPLHF.

The chain uses TRBV5-6 and TRBJ2-6; possible D gene TRBD2, 6 bases. CDR3 length: 15 amino acids. V lost 3 bases, J lost 0 bases, and 7 bases lay in between. The germline V gene has CDR1 SGHDT and CDR2 YYEEEE. The CDR3 DNA reads TGTGCCAGCAGCTGGGGGGTCTCTGGGGCCAACGTCCTGACTTTC. Translated, it gives CASSWGVSGANVLTF.

The chain has TRBV19 and TRBJ1-1; the D gene is possibly TRBD1 (5 bases). CDR3 size: 16 residues. Germline V gives CDR1 LNHDA, CDR2 SQIVND (reference sequence). V was clipped by 2 bases and J by 5 bases, with 18 bases between them. CDR3 nucleotide sequence: TGTGCCAGTAGTATAAGTGGGGGAATGGGAAGGACTGAAGCTTTCTTT. It specifies CASSISGGMGRTEAFF.

The chain combines TRBV4-1 with TRBJ1-1; tentatively, D is TRBD1 (6 bases). CDR1 MGHRA and CDR2 YSYEKL come from the germline V gene. The CDR3 is made up of 17 amino acids. V lost 4 bases and J lost 4, with 22 bases in between. In nucleotides, the CDR3 is TGCGCCAGCAGCCCGACAAACTACAGGGACTCGGGCACTGAAGCTTTCTTT. The encoded protein is CASSPTNYRDSGTEAFF.

This chain links TRBV9 with TRBJ2-1; D possibly corresponds to TRBD2 (7 bases). Germline values: CDR1 SGDLS, CDR2 YYNGEE. The V gene lost 7 bases and the J gene lost 4 bases, with 18 bases spanning the gap. The CDR3 loop spans 15 amino acids. The CDR3 sequence is CASGDRRGGYNEQFF. The CDR3 DNA reads TGTGCCAGCGGCGACAGGCGCGGGGGATACAATGAGCAGTTCTTC. The entire variable domain, with the rest obtained from reference TRBV9 and TRBJ2-1, is as follows: DSGVTQTPKHLITATGQRVTLRCSPRSGDLSVYWYQQSLDQGLQFLIQYYNGEERAKGNILERFSAQQFPDLHSELNLSSLELGDSALYFCASGDRRGGYNEQFFGPGTRLTVL.

The V and J genes are TRBV7-3 and TRBJ2-7, with a tentative D call TRBD2 (5 bases). Germline V CDR1 and CDR2: SGHTA, FQGTGA. The V end was cut by 4 bases, the J end by 4 bases, with 17 bases between. The CDR3 is 15 residues long. CDR3 DNA: TGTGCCAGCAGCTACGGAGAGGGCCTACTTTACGAGCAGTACTTC. Translating it yields CASSYGEGLLYEQYF.

The rearrangement uses TRBV6-5 and TRBJ2-1; 9 bases line up with TRBD2. The V and J ends lost 4 bases and 2 bases, in that order; junction bases with no gene match: 3. The CDR3 extends over 15 amino acids. From germline, CDR1 is MNHEY and CDR2 SVGAGI. CDR3 sequence reads: CASSFSSGAYNEQFF. CDR3 nucleotides: TGTGCCAGCAGTTTTTCTAGCGGGGCCTACAATGAGCAGTTCTTC.

The chain employs TRBV4-1 and TRBJ1-4; no reliable D call. The CDR3 sequence is 16 residues long. The V gene's germline CDR1 is MGHRA and CDR2 YSYEKL. V was trimmed by 4 bases and J by 7 bases, leaving 19 bases between them. The CDR3 DNA follows: TGCGCCAGCAGCCGAGGCCAGGCAGGTTCGCGTGAAAAACTGTTTTTT. Amino acids: CASSRGQAGSREKLFF.

This chain uses TRBV9 with TRBJ1-2, with D perhaps matching TRBD1 (6 bases). Germline V CDR1 and CDR2: SGDLS, YYNGEE. The CDR3 extends over 13 amino acids. Trimming cost V 0 bases and J 5 bases, with 8 bases left between them. The DNA for the CDR3 is TGTGCCAGCAGCGTAGGGACAGCTTATGGCTACACCTTC. It translates to CASSVGTAYGYTF.

The genes are TRBV9 and TRBJ2-3; D is undetermined. Looked up from germline, CDR1 is SGDLS and CDR2 is YYNGEE. Trimming removed 1 base at V and 0 bases at J, with 12 bases between. This CDR3 has 16 residues. This CDR3 is CASSVRPASSTDTQYF. The CDR3 coding sequence is TGTGCCAGCAGCGTACGACCAGCCTCTAGCACAGATACGCAGTATTTT.

The V and J genes are TRBV27 and TRBJ2-3; D is perhaps TRBD2 (5 bases). V lost 6 bases and J 8 bases, leaving 18 bases between the germline ends. The germline V gene encodes CDR1 MNHEY and CDR2 SMNVEV (reference sequence). The CDR3 length is 14 residues. CDR3 protein: CASSPQVVSGTQYF. In DNA, the CDR3 is TGTGCCAGCAGCCCTCAAGTAGTAAGCGGTACGCAGTATTTT.

The chain employs TRBV6-6 and TRBJ2-6, with D possibly being TRBD1 or TRBD2 (6 bases each). The CDR3 runs to 16 residues. Trimming took off 2 bases at V and 5 bases at J, with 13 bases between the two ends. Germline loops: CDR1 MNHNY, CDR2 SVGAGI (reference sequence). This CDR3 is CASSYKGGERANVLTF. The CDR3 DNA sequence: TGTGCCAGCAGTTACAAGGGGGGCGAAAGGGCCAACGTCCTGACTTTC.

This clone has a handful of counts. This sequence joins TRBV7-9 and TRBJ1-3; tentative D call: TRBD1 (6 bases). Germline loops: CDR1 SEHNR, CDR2 FQNEAQ (reference sequence). The CDR3 is made up of 16 amino acids. The ends were cut back, 5 bases at V and 2 bases at J, with 16 bases in the middle. CDR3 DNA sequence: TGTGCCAGCAGCGCCGCCGGGACATACGCTGGAAACACCATATATTTT. The encoded protein is CASSAAGTYAGNTIYF.

CDR3 nucleotide sequence: TGTGCCAGCAGCTACAGCTCGGGACTAGCGGGAGGTCTGGGAGAGACCCAGTACTTC. It is translated as CASSYSSGLAGGLGETQYF. The chain carries TRBV7-2 and TRBJ2-5, with 15 bases fitting TRBD2. The CDR3 totals 19 residues. Unmatched junction bases numbered 13, after V lost 4 bases and J lost 4 bases. Germline V gene lookup returns CDR1 SGHTA and CDR2 FQGNSA.

The CDR3 is CAWSVASGHNEQFF. The CDR3 bases are TGTGCCTGGAGTGTGGCTAGCGGACACAATGAGCAGTTCTTC. The V call is TRBV30, the J call TRBJ2-1, with 7 bases aligning to TRBD2. The V segment lost 0 bases and the J segment 5 bases; nucleotides outside the gene matches: 4. Germline CDR1 is GTSNPN and CDR2 is SVGIG (reference sequence). This CDR3 has 14 amino acids.

The chain carries TRBV5-1 and TRBJ2-7, with D possibly being TRBD1 or TRBD2 (5 bases each). Germline V gene lookup returns CDR1 SGHRS and CDR2 YFSETQ. The V end was cut by 0 bases, the J end by 4 bases, with 11 bases between. The CDR3 extends over 14 amino acids. The CDR3 DNA is TGCGCCAGCAGCTTGGGGCAGGGCGGGTACGAGCAGTACTTC. Protein product: CASSLGQGGYEQYF.

This chain links TRBV5-1 with TRBJ2-5, with TRBD2 matching over 13 bases. Germline V CDR1 and CDR2: SGHRS, YFSETQ. V shed 5 bases and J 5 bases; nucleotides not matched to a gene: 6. The CDR3 loop spans 15 amino acids. The CDR3: CASSSTSGGAETQYF. Written as DNA, the CDR3 is TGCGCCAGCAGTTCTACTAGCGGGGGGGCTGAGACCCAGTACTTC. The full variable domain, with the rest looked up from reference TRBV5-1 and TRBJ2-5, is KAGVTQTPRYLIKTRGQQVTLSCSPISGHRSVSWYQQTPGQGLQFLFEYFSETQRNKGNFPGRFSGRQFSNSRSEMNVSTLELGDSALYLCASSSTSGGAETQYFGPGTRLLVL.

This chain connects TRBV11-3 to TRBJ1-1; D is undetermined. Germline V gives CDR1 SGHNT, CDR2 YENEEA. This CDR3 is 13 amino acids long. Trimming took 5 bases from V and 3 from J, leaving 10 bases between them. CDR3 sequence: CASSNTADTEAFF. CDR3 in DNA: TGTGCCAGCAGCAATACAGCCGACACTGAAGCTTTCTTT.

This clone has just a few counts. The J gene is TRBJ2-1, the V gene TRBV19; D may correspond to TRBD1 or TRBD2 (5 bases each). V was trimmed by 4 bases and J by 3 bases, leaving 13 bases between them. This CDR3 region has 15 residues. Germline-derived CDR1 and CDR2 are LNHDA and SQIVND (reference sequence). This CDR3 is CASSKGRTLYNEQFF. In DNA form, the CDR3 reads TGTGCCAGTAGTAAGGGACGGACCCTCTACAATGAGCAGTTCTTC.